This T cell receptor beta chain was sequenced for a study of PD-1 blockade in classical Hodgkin lymphoma. Sample time point: cycle 4 day 1 (C4D1), after less than seven weeks of nivolumab. Relapse was seen in all patients after autologous stem cell transplantation, and brentuximab vedotin exposure was variable. The V end was cut by 4 bases, the J end by 4 bases, with 13 bases between. Germline CDR1 is SNHLY and CDR2 is FYNNEI. The CDR3 length is 14 residues. Assay: immunoSEQ multiplex PCR; the TCRdb copy retains only in-frame clones and omits some. The table has tens of thousands of clones, roughly 80% seen once; the top ten hold approximately 12%.

The sequenced sample was peripheral blood mononuclear cells (PBMCs), obtained before the fourth cycle of nivolumab. This TCR was sampled from a human donor with classical Hodgkin lymphoma. This chain connects TRBV2 to TRBJ1-1; weak D call: TRBD1 (6 bases). The CDR3 is CASSVDQTGTEAFF. In nucleotides, the CDR3 is TGTGCCAGCAGTGTGGACCAGACAGGCACTGAAGCTTTCTTT.